This TCR beta chain is drawn from a study of CD8 T cells in Susac syndrome. CDR1 and CDR2 from the germline V gene are KGHSY and FQNENV. Trimming removed 4 bases from V and 0 bases from J, with 4 bases in between. This CDR3 contains 13 residues. Sequencing targeted TCR beta in blood CD8+ and CD4+ T cells. After extraction with the RNeasy kit, about 0.45 to 1 ug of the RNA was reverse transcribed using random hexamers. MiXCR, run by TCRdb on the immunoSEQ multiplex PCR reads, gives a single entry per CDR3 protein. The sample records over 350,000 distinct CDR3 sequences, approximately 85% being singletons.

This chain joins TRBV16 and TRBJ1-5; no definite D call. This clonotype was sampled from a human donor with multiple sclerosis. The sequenced material came from CD8+ T cells from PBMCs. The CDR3 nucleotides read TGTGCCAGCAGCCGGTATAGCAATCAGCCCCAGCATTTT. Translation gives CASSRYSNQPQHF.